This is a list of T cell receptor beta chains from one sample in a study of T cell responses to AZD1222 COVID-19 vaccine. Profiled with immunoSEQ multiplex PCR; TCRdb holds only in-frame clones, not every one. The profile covers around 120,000 clones, with approximately 90% appearing a single time and roughly 7% taken by the ten largest. Sequenced material: peripheral blood, taken 28 days after the second AZD1222 dose. The receptors here all came from an adult who received the AZD1222 COVID-19 vaccine. CDR3s include the opening cysteine and the closing phenylalanine or tryptophan. Fields, in order: V gene, J gene, CDR3 protein.

TRBV12-5,TRBJ2-3,CASGSQAADTQYF
TRBV11-2,TRBJ2-3,CASSLRRARGQGDTQYF
TRBV9,TRBJ2-4,CASSATGTVAKNIQYF
TRBV30,TRBJ1-4,CAWSWRENEKLFF
TRBV18,TRBJ2-3,CASSLRQTITDTQYF
TRBV7-6,TRBJ2-1,CASSSTNSYNEQFF
TRBV5-6,TRBJ1-2,CASSSEGGSLYGYTF
TRBV9,TRBJ2-3,CASSGPSGGRTDTQYF
TRBV5-1,TRBJ1-1,CASSGGRGETEAFF
TRBV4-3,TRBJ2-7,CASSFEWGPYEQYF
TRBV6-5,TRBJ1-1,CASSREGQGASEAFF
TRBV30,TRBJ1-2,CAWSGKGYGYTF
TRBV19,TRBJ2-4,CASSLGTSRGNIQYF
TRBV7-2,TRBJ1-5,CASSQNGRQSNQPQHF
TRBV4-1,TRBJ2-5,CASSQDRANFAQTQYF
TRBV19,TRBJ1-4,CASNYNRPGATDEKLFF
TRBV6-5,TRBJ2-1,CASSYSRGGYNEQFF
TRBV7-2,TRBJ2-4,CASSPRTSPENIQYF
TRBV5-6,TRBJ2-7,CASSPRPGTSDQVQYF
TRBV5-1,TRBJ1-1,CASTVSPGGTEAFF
TRBV5-5,TRBJ2-7,CATRLGTESYEQYF
TRBV28,TRBJ1-4,CASSNQGFNEKLFF
TRBV3-1/TRBV3-2,TRBJ2-5,CASSQDLFGEGKTQYF
TRBV24-1,TRBJ1-6,CATSADRAGSPLHF
TRBV5-1,TRBJ2-1,CASSPLSGQGNNEQFF
TRBV4-3,TRBJ2-5,CASSQRSVERETQYF
TRBV27,TRBJ2-7,CASSRGGAYEQYF
TRBV6-7,TRBJ2-7,CASSYTYSGRLPYEQYF
TRBV27,TRBJ2-1,CASSPTSGNYNEQFF
TRBV4-1,TRBJ2-1,CASSQERSVEQFF
TRBV7-9,TRBJ1-4,CASSESQGFDEKLFF
TRBV27,TRBJ2-3,CASRGQGSTDTQYF
TRBV4-2,TRBJ1-6,CASSRDPGTGGFNSPLHF
TRBV19,TRBJ2-7,CASSGGLTSYEQYF
TRBV9,TRBJ2-1,CASSRGLAGGSYNEQFF
TRBV12-3/TRBV12-4,TRBJ2-3,CASRHGITDTQYF
TRBV11-2,TRBJ1-6,CASSLVGGNSPLHF
TRBV4-3,TRBJ2-2,CASSLLGPRGTGELFF
TRBV29-1,TRBJ2-5,CSVLDTGVLETQYF
TRBV4-1,TRBJ2-1,CASSPTTPYNEQFF
TRBV5-5,TRBJ2-7,CASSVVNDFYEQYF
TRBV29-1,TRBJ2-5,CSVSGRLQETQYF